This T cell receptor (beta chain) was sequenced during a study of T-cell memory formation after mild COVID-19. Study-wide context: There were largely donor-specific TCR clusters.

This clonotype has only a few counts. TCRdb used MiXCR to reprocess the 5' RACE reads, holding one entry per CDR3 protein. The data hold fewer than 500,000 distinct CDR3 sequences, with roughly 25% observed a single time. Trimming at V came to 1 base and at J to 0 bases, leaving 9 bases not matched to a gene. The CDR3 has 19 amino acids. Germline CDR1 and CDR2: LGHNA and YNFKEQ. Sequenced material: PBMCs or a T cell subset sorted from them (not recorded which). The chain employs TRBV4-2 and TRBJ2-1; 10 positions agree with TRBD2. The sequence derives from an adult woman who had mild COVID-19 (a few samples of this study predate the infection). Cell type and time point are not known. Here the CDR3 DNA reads TGTGCCAGCAGCCAAGGATTTCTAGCGGGGGCGAGCTCCTACAATGAGCAGTTCTTC. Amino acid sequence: CASSQGFLAGASSYNEQFF.